This T cell receptor beta chain was identified during a study of human versus mouse CDR3 diversity and MHC coevolution. Overall study results and limits: Human CDR3s averaged more deletions and insertions than mouse CDR3s. Among all groups, most of the three human donors showed least clonal inequality. By iCHAO1, human TCR beta clonotypes numbered roughly 1.6 million, the most.

Naive CD4 T cells, CD45RO-negative and CD62L-positive, were flow-sorted from PBMCs. As to this clone: Its antigen is currently unknown.

Sequenced by immunoSEQ multiplex PCR; TCRdb stores in-frame clones only, minus some. The table has around 74,000 clones, around 93% seen once; the top ten hold roughly 0.15%. The CDR3 extends over 13 amino acids. Germline V lookup: CDR1 SGHVS, CDR2 FQNEAQ. V dropped 8 bases and J dropped 0 bases, with 8 bases sitting between them. This clonotype originated in a person between 30 and 69 years old in good health. Sequencing input: naive CD4+ T cells from blood. Subset noted: CD45RO-negative CD62L-positive naive CD4 T cells. The chain uses TRBV7-8 and TRBJ1-5; D call uncertain. CDR3 region: CASGGYSNQPQHF. The CDR3 DNA is TGTGCCAGCGGAGGTTATAGCAATCAGCCCCAGCATTTT.